This TCR beta chain was identified in a study of blood T cell repertoires in COVID-19. Study-wide background: The origin of the acute and convalescent COVID-19 samples was the United States, Italy and Spain. PBMCs, B-cell-depleted T cells, or T cells were the source of the cDNA or gDNA that made up the material.

The germline V and J ends were trimmed by 7 bases and 4 bases, with 15 bases remaining between them. The CDR3 loop spans 13 amino acids. Germline V gene sequence: CDR1 SQVTM, CDR2 ANQGSEA. As handled by the study authors: How many nucleated cells were present was estimated from reference gene primer amplification. The protocol was immunoSEQ multiplex PCR, while the TCRdb copy is restricted to in-frame clones and leaves out a portion. The DNA gave D and trimming, while V, J and clone size come from that table. The sample carries 200,000 or so clones, nearly 85% recorded once. The specimen was peripheral blood. This receptor was identified in a woman aged 25 to 39 with acute or convalescent COVID-19. The V and J genes are TRBV29-1 and TRBJ2-3; possibly TRBD1 for D (5 bases). The CDR3 DNA is TGCAGCGGGCGACAGAAATTCGCAGATACGCAGTATTTT. This translates into CSGRQKFADTQYF.